This T cell receptor beta chain came from a study of CD8+CD57+ T cells in acquired aplastic anemia. Turning to the study itself: An average of approximately 3.4 ug of DNA was obtained from sorted CD4+ and CD8+ cells.

Only a few counts were recorded for this clonotype. Its antigen is currently unknown. The study, taken as a whole, reports: A set of around 30 CD8+ CDR3 sequences was shared between patients and controls, and these sequences appeared highly expressed in patients.

Per germline, CDR1 PRHDT and CDR2 FYEKMQ (reference sequence). V was pared by 4 bases and J by 3 bases, with 10 bases between. The CDR3 spans 13 residues. Selection for sequencing was limited to patients who had shown CD8+CD57+ cell expansion by flow cytometry. The template used for profiling TCR beta VDJ and CDR3 was genomic DNA. TCRdb redid the calling of the reads with MiXCR, one entry per CDR3 protein. The sample yields 190,000 or so distinct CDR3 sequences, around half seen once. V usage is TRBV13 and J usage is TRBJ2-7; D may be TRBD1 (5 bases). Sequencing used sorted CD4+, CD8+, or CD8+CD57+ T cells (not recorded which) from PBMCs. This clonotype was obtained from a human donor with aplastic anemia. CDR3 nucleotide sequence: TGTGCCAGCAGCTCGCCCAGGGACTACGAGCAGTACTTC. It translates to CASSSPRDYEQYF.